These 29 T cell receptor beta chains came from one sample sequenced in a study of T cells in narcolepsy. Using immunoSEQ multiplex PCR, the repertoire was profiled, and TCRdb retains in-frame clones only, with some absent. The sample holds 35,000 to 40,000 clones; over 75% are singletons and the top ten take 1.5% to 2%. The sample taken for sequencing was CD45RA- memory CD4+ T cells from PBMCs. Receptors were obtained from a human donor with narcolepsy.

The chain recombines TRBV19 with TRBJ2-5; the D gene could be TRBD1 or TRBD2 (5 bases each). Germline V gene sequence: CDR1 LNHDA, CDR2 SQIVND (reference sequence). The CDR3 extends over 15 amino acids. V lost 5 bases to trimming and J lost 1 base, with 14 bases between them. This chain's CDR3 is CASSPRDRLQETQYF. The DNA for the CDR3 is TGTGCCAGTAGTCCCCGGGACCGACTCCAAGAGACCCAGTACTTC. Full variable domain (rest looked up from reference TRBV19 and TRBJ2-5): DGGITQSPKYLFRKEGQNVTLSCEQNLNHDAMYWYRQDPGQGLRLIYYSQIVNDFQKGDIAEGYSVSREKKESFPLTVTSAQKNPTAFYLCASSPRDRLQETQYFGPGTRLLVL.

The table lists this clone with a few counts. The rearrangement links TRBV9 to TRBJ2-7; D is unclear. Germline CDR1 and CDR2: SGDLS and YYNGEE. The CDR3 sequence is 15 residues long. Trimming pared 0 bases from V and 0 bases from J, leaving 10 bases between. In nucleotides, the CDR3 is TGTGCCAGCAGCGTAGAGGTGGGCAGCTCCTACGAGCAGTACTTC. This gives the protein CASSVEVGSSYEQYF.

The CDR3, as DNA: TGTGCCAGCAGTTACCCAGCAGGGTGCTTGGCCAATCAGCCCCAGCATTTT. Amino acid sequence: CASSYPAGCLANQPQHF. The V and J genes are TRBV6-7 and TRBJ1-5, with D perhaps TRBD1 (5 bases). TRBV6-7 is identified as an open reading frame with a role that is uncertain. The CDR3 totals 17 residues. The germline V and J ends were trimmed by 2 bases and 3 bases, with 17 bases remaining between them.

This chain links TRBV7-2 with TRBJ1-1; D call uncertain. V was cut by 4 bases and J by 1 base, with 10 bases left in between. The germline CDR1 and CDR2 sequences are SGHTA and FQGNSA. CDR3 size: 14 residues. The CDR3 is CASSSQLGNTEAFF. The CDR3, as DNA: TGTGCCAGCAGCTCCCAACTGGGGAACACTGAAGCTTTCTTT. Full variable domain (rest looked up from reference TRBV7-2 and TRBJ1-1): GAGVSQSPSNKVTEKGKDVELRCDPISGHTALYWYRQSLGQGLEFLIYFQGNSAPDKSGLPSDRFSAERTGGSVSTLTIQRTQQEDSAVYLCASSSQLGNTEAFFGQGTRLTVV.

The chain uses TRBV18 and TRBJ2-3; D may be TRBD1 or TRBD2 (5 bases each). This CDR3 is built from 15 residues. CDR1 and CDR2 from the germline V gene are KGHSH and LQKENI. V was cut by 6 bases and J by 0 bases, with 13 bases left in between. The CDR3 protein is CASSATRDSTDTQYF. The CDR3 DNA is TGTGCCAGCTCCGCAACCCGGGACAGCACAGATACGCAGTATTTT.

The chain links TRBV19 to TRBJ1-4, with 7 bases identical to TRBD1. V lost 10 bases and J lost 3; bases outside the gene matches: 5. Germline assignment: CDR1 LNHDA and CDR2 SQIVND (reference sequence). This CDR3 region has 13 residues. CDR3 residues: CATLDRSNEKLFF. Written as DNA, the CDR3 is TGTGCCACTCTGGACAGGTCTAATGAAAAACTGTTTTTT.

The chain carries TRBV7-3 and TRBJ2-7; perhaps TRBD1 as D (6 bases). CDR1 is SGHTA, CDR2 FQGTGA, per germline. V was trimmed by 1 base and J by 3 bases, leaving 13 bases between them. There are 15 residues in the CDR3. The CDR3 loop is CASSLKATGIYEQYF. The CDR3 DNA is TGTGCCAGCAGCTTAAAGGCCACAGGGATCTACGAGCAGTACTTC.

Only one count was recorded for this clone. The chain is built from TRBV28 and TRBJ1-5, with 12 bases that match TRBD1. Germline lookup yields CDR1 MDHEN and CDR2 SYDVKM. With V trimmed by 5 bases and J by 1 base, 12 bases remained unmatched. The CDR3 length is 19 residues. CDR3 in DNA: TGTGCCAGCAGTGCCCCCGGGACAGGGGGCCGGCTAAGCAATCAGCCCCAGCATTTT. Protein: CASSAPGTGGRLSNQPQHF. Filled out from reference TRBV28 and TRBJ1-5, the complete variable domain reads DVKVTQSSRYLVKRTGEKVFLECVQDMDHENMFWYRQDPGLGLRLIYFSYDVKMKEKGDIPEGYSVSREKKERFSLILESASTNQTSMYLCASSAPGTGGRLSNQPQHFGDGTRLSIL.

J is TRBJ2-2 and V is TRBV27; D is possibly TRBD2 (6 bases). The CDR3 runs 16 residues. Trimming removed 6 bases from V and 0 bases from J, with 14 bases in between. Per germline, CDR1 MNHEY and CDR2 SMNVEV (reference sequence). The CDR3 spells CASSFLAGTNTGELFF. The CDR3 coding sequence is TGTGCCAGCAGCTTCCTGGCGGGGACGAACACCGGGGAGCTGTTTTTT.

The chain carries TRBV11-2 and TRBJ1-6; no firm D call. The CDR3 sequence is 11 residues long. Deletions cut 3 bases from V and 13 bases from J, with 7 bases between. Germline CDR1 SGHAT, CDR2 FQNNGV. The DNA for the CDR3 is TGTGCCAGCAGCTTCGGCTCCCCCCTCCACTTT. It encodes CASSFGSPLHF.

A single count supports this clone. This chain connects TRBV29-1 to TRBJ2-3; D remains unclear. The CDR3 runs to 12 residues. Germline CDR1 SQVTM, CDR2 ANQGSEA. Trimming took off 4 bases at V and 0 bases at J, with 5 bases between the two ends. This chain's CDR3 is CSVAPSTDTQYF. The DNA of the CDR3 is TGCAGCGTTGCTCCGAGCACAGATACGCAGTATTTT.

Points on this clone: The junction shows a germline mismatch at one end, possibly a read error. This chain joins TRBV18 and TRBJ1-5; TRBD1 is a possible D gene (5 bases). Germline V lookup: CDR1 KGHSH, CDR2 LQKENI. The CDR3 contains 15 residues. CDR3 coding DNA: TGTGCCATCTCAACCTTAGGAGGGGGCAATCAGCCCCAGCATTTT. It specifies CAISTLGGGNQPQHF.

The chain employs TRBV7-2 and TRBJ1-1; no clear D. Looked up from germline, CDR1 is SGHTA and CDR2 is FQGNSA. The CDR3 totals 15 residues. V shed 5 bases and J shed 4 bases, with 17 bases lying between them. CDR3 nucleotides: TGTGCCAGCAGCCCCCTTCTAGGGAAGGCCACTGAAGCTTTCTTT. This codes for CASSPLLGKATEAFF.

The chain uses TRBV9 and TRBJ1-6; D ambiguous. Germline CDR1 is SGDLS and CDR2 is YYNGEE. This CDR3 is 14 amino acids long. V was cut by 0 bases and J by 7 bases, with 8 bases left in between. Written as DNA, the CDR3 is TGTGCCAGCAGCGTAGAGGTGGTAAATTCACCCCTCCACTTT. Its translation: CASSVEVVNSPLHF.

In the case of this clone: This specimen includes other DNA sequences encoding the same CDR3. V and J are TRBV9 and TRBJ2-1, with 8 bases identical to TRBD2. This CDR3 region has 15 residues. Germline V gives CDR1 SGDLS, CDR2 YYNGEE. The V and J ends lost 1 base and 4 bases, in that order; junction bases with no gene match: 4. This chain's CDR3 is CASSVSSGGYNEQFF. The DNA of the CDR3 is TGTGCCAGCAGCGTAAGCAGCGGGGGATACAATGAGCAGTTCTTC. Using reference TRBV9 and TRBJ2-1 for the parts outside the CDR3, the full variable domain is DSGVTQTPKHLITATGQRVTLRCSPRSGDLSVYWYQQSLDQGLQFLIQYYNGEERAKGNILERFSAQQFPDLHSELNLSSLELGDSALYFCASSVSSGGYNEQFFGPGTRLTVL.

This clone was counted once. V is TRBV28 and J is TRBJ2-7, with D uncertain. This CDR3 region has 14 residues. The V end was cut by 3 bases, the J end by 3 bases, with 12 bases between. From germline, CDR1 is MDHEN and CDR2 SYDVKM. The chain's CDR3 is CASSFRAGRYEQYF. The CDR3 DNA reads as TGTGCCAGCAGTTTTCGGGCAGGACGCTACGAGCAGTACTTC.

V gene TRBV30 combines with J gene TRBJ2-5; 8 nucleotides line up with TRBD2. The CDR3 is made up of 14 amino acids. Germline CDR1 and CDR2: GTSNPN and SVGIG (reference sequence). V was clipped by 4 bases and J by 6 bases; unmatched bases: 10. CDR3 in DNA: TGTGCCTGGACCCCGGGGCCGGGAGGGAAGACCCAGTACTTC. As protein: CAWTPGPGGKTQYF.

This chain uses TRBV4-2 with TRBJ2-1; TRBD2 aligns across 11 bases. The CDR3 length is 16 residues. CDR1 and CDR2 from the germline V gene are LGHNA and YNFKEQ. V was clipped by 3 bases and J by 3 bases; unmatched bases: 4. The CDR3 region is CASSQVSGGGYNEQFF. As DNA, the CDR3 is TGTGCCAGCAGCCAGGTTAGCGGGGGGGGCTACAATGAGCAGTTCTTC.

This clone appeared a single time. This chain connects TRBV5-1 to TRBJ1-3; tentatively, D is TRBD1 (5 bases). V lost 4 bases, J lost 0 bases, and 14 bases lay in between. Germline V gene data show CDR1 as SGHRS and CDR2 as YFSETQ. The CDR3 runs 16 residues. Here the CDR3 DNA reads TGCGCCAGCAGCCCTGGGGGGGAAAGCTCTGGAAACACCATATATTTT. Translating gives CASSPGGESSGNTIYF. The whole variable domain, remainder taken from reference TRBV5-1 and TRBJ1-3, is KAGVTQTPRYLIKTRGQQVTLSCSPISGHRSVSWYQQTPGQGLQFLFEYFSETQRNKGNFPGRFSGRQFSNSRSEMNVSTLELGDSALYLCASSPGGESSGNTIYFGEGSWLTVV.

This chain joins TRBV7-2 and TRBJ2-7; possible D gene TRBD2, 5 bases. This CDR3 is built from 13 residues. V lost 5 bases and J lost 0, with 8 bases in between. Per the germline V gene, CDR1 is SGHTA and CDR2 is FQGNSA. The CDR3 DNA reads TGTGCCAGCAGCCTGGACTTCTCCTACGAGCAGTACTTC. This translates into CASSLDFSYEQYF.

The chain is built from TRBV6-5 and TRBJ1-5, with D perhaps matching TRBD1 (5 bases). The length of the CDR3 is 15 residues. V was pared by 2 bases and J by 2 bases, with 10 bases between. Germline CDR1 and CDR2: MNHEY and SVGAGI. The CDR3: CASSYTGRGNQPQHF. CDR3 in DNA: TGTGCCAGCAGTTACACGGGCAGGGGCAATCAGCCCCAGCATTTT.

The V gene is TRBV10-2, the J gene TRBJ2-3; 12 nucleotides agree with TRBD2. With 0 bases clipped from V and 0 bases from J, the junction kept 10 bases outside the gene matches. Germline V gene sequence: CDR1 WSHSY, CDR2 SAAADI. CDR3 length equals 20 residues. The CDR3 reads CASSESGLASGGASTDTQYF. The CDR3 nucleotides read TGCGCCAGCAGTGAGTCGGGGCTGGCTAGCGGGGGGGCTAGCACAGATACGCAGTATTTT.

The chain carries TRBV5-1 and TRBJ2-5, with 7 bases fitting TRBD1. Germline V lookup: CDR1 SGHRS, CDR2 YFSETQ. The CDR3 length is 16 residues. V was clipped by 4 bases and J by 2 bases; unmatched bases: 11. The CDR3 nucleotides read TGCGCCAGCAGCCCTGGGACAGTCGGGCTTCAAGAGACCCAGTACTTC. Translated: CASSPGTVGLQETQYF. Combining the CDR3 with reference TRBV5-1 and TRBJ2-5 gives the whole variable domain KAGVTQTPRYLIKTRGQQVTLSCSPISGHRSVSWYQQTPGQGLQFLFEYFSETQRNKGNFPGRFSGRQFSNSRSEMNVSTLELGDSALYLCASSPGTVGLQETQYFGPGTRLLVL.

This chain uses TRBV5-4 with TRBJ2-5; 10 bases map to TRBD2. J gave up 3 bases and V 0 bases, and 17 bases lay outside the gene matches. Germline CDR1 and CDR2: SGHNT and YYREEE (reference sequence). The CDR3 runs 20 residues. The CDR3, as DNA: TGTGCCAGCAGCTTGGACAAACGAGTGGGTAGCGGGGGGCAAAAAGAGACCCAGTACTTC. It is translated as CASSLDKRVGSGGQKETQYF.

The CDR3 DNA sequence: TGCGCCAGCCGAGCGGGGGCCAGCACAGATACGCAGTATTTT. Translating gives CASRAGASTDTQYF. The chain joins TRBV10-1 to TRBJ2-3; 8 bases map to TRBD2. Germline V gives CDR1 WNHNN, CDR2 SYGVQD (reference sequence). The V segment lost 8 bases and the J segment 0 bases; nucleotides outside the gene matches: 4. The CDR3 runs 14 residues.

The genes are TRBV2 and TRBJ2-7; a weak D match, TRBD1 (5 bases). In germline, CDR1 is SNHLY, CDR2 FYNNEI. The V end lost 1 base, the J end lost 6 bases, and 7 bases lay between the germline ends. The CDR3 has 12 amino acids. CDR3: CASSEGGGEQYF. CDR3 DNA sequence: TGTGCCAGCAGTGAAGGGGGCGGCGAGCAGTACTTC.

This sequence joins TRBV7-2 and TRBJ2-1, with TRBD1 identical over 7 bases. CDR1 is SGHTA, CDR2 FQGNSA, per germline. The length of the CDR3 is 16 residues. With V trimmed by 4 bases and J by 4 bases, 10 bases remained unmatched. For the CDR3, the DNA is TGTGCCAGCAGCTACCGGACAGGACCACTATACAATGAGCAGTTCTTC. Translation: CASSYRTGPLYNEQFF. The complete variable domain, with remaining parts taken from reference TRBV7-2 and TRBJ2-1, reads GAGVSQSPSNKVTEKGKDVELRCDPISGHTALYWYRQSLGQGLEFLIYFQGNSAPDKSGLPSDRFSAERTGGSVSTLTIQRTQQEDSAVYLCASSYRTGPLYNEQFFGPGTRLTVL.

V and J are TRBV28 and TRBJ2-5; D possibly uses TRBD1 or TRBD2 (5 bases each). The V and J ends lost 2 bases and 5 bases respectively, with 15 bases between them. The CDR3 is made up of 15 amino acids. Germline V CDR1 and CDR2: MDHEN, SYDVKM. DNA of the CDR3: TGTGCCAGCAGTTTACCCGCTAGCTGGGGGGAGACCCAGTACTTC. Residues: CASSLPASWGETQYF. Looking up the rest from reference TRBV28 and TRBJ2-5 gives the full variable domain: DVKVTQSSRYLVKRTGEKVFLECVQDMDHENMFWYRQDPGLGLRLIYFSYDVKMKEKGDIPEGYSVSREKKERFSLILESASTNQTSMYLCASSLPASWGETQYFGPGTRLLVL.

CDR3 coding DNA: TGCGCCAGCAGCCAATCCAGACAGGGGGGCTACACCTTC. It encodes CASSQSRQGGYTF. V usage is TRBV4-3 and J usage is TRBJ1-2; 8 nucleotides line up with TRBD1. The CDR3 loop spans 13 amino acids. The germline gives CDR1 LGHNA, CDR2 YSLEER. V gave up 2 bases and J gave up 8 bases; unmatched junction bases: 4.